The following is a TCR beta chain sequence with its context. Its antigen is as yet unknown. CDR1 is SGHRS, CDR2 YFSETQ, per germline. V lost 4 bases and J lost 4; bases outside the gene matches: 14. CDR3 length: 17 residues. This sample was taken from a study of cytomegalovirus exposure and HLA in healthy donors. The study's findings and limits: A later look showed TCR association rates differing by HLA locus, highest for DRB1 and lowest for HLA-C. Relative to equally common others, HLA-associated TCR beta chains showed greater clonal expansion in a later analysis.

Primers included in the PCR were 60 Vbeta and 13 Jbeta primers. The data were produced by immunoSEQ multiplex PCR, yet TCRdb's version contains in-frame clones alone and is incomplete. The sample yields 270,000 or so clones, 70% to 90% seen once. This clonotype was sampled from a man aged 35 to 55 in good health and CMV-seropositive. The V and J genes are TRBV5-1 and TRBJ1-3; TRBD1 matches 7 bases. Input material: PBMCs. The CDR3 region is CASSLGPTGIPGNTIYF. CDR3 nucleotide sequence: TGCGCCAGCAGCCTCGGCCCGACAGGGATTCCCGGAAACACCATATATTTT.